Each of the 25 T cell receptor beta chains below was sequenced from the same sample in a study of blood T cell repertoires in COVID-19. Method: immunoSEQ multiplex PCR; TCRdb's copy keeps in-frame clones and lacks some. Of approximately 300,000 clones in the sample, 70% to 90% were seen once. The specimen sequenced was PBMCs or T cells enriched from blood (not recorded which). The receptors here all came from a man between 25 and 39 years old who had recovered from COVID-19.

This clone was observed a single time. The gene calls are TRBV7-6 and TRBJ2-1; TRBD2 matches at 8 bases. The V gene end was trimmed by 1 base and the J gene end by 1 base; junction bases not matched to a gene: 3. The CDR3 consists of 16 residues. CDR1 and CDR2 from the germline V gene are SGHVS and FNYEAQ. CDR3 in DNA: TGTGCCAGCAGCTTAGTCGGCGGGAGGTCCTACAATGAGCAGTTCTTC. It is translated as CASSLVGGRSYNEQFF. The entire variable domain, with the rest obtained from reference TRBV7-6 and TRBJ2-1, is as follows: GAGVSQSPRYKVTKRGQDVALRCDPISGHVSLYWYRQALGQGPEFLTYFNYEAQQDKSGLPNDRFSAERPEGSISTLTIQRTEQRDSAMYRCASSLVGGRSYNEQFFGPGTRLTVL.

The genes are TRBV11-2 and TRBJ1-5; 10 nucleotides align to TRBD1. V lost 0 bases to trimming and J lost 0 bases; unmatched junction nucleotides: 11. The CDR3 totals 20 residues. Germline CDR1 is SGHAT and CDR2 is FQNNGV. The CDR3 region has the DNA TGTGCCAGCAGCTTAGAAGGGACAGGGGACTTCTTATATAGCAATCAGCCCCAGCATTTT. Protein product: CASSLEGTGDFLYSNQPQHF.

This chain uses TRBV19 with TRBJ1-2; no reliable D call. This CDR3 is 15 amino acids long. The V end was cut by 7 bases, the J end by 2 bases, with 17 bases between. The germline V gene has CDR1 LNHDA and CDR2 SQIVND (reference sequence). The CDR3 region is CASTQNVGVNYGYTF. The CDR3 DNA is TGTGCCAGTACCCAGAACGTCGGAGTGAACTATGGCTACACCTTC.

The V and J genes are TRBV4-1 and TRBJ2-7; a weak D match, TRBD1 (6 bases). The germline gives CDR1 MGHRA, CDR2 YSYEKL. The V end lost 2 bases, the J end lost 0 bases, and 11 bases lay between the germline ends. The CDR3 loop spans 15 amino acids. The CDR3 DNA reads TGCGCCAGCAGCCAACCCCAGACAGGCTCCTACGAGCAGTACTTC. It encodes CASSQPQTGSYEQYF.

This clone was detected a few times. This sample also contains other DNA sequences that code for the same CDR3. The genes are TRBV30 and TRBJ1-1, with D tentatively TRBD1 (6 bases). V lost 0 bases, J lost 5 bases, and 10 bases lay in between. Germline V gives CDR1 GTSNPN, CDR2 SVGIG (reference sequence). CDR3 size: 13 residues. The CDR3 DNA follows: TGTGCCTGGAGTGTGAACAGGGCAACTGAAGCTTTCTTT. Translating gives CAWSVNRATEAFF.

This rearrangement joins TRBV4-1 to TRBJ1-6; the D gene is possibly TRBD1 (6 bases). Germline-derived CDR1 and CDR2 are MGHRA and YSYEKL. The length of the CDR3 is 16 residues. V dropped 0 bases and J dropped 10 bases, with 16 bases sitting between them. Written as DNA, the CDR3 is TGCGCCAGCAGCCAAGATCGCCCCAGGGGAAGCTCACCCCTCCACTTT. This sequence encodes CASSQDRPRGSSPLHF.

V and J are TRBV28 and TRBJ1-5; 9 bases are shared with TRBD1. The V segment lost 6 bases and the J segment 4 bases; nucleotides outside the gene matches: 7. This CDR3 region has 15 residues. Germline lookup yields CDR1 MDHEN and CDR2 SYDVKM. CDR3 sequence (DNA): TGTGCCAGCAGAGCCCGGGACAGGGAAAATCAGCCCCAGCATTTT. Its protein product is CASRARDRENQPQHF. The full variable domain, in which reference TRBV28 and TRBJ1-5 provide the parts outside the CDR3, is DVKVTQSSRYLVKRTGEKVFLECVQDMDHENMFWYRQDPGLGLRLIYFSYDVKMKEKGDIPEGYSVSREKKERFSLILESASTNQTSMYLCASRARDRENQPQHFGDGTRLSIL.

This rearrangement joins TRBV21-1 to TRBJ1-2; TRBD1, the table's D call, was not compared with the DNA. TRBV21-1 is designated a pseudogene. The CDR3 totals 15 residues. The CDR3 here is CASSSYRSPNYGYTF. In nucleotides, the CDR3 is TGTGCCAGCAGCAGCTACAGAAGTCCTAACTATGGCTACACCTTC.

This chain links TRBV19 with TRBJ2-3; 7 bases agree with TRBD2. V shed 7 bases and J 3 bases; nucleotides not matched to a gene: 10. Germline V gene sequence: CDR1 LNHDA, CDR2 SQIVND (reference sequence). This CDR3 comprises 15 residues. The CDR3 loop reads CASKGLSGETDTQYF. In DNA, the CDR3 is TGTGCCAGTAAAGGGCTGAGCGGGGAGACAGATACGCAGTATTTT.

The chain uses TRBV6-5 and TRBJ1-5, with D possibly TRBD1 on 6 matching bases. Trimming cost V 6 bases and J 1 base, with 13 bases left between them. Germline loops: CDR1 MNHEY, CDR2 SVGAGI. The CDR3 covers 15 residues. The CDR3 region is CASSYEGDSNQPQHF. Written as DNA, the CDR3 is TGTGCCAGCAGCTACGAGGGGGACAGCAATCAGCCCCAGCATTTT.

This sequence joins TRBV14 and TRBJ2-7; D is unclear. CDR3 length: 11 amino acids. Between the trimmed V and J ends, which lost 1 base and 12 bases, there was a span of 10 bases. Germline lookup yields CDR1 SGHDN and CDR2 FVKESK. CDR3 loop: CASSQGGIPYF. Here the CDR3 DNA reads TGTGCCAGCAGCCAAGGAGGAATACCGTACTTC.

This chain connects TRBV11-3 to TRBJ2-1; TRBD2 matches 7 bases. The CDR3 covers 15 residues. Per germline, CDR1 SGHNT and CDR2 YENEEA. V was pared by 2 bases and J by 6 bases, with 7 bases of the junction left unmatched. The CDR3 bases are TGTGCCAGCAGCTTACACGGGCGGGAGAGCAATGAGCAGTTCTTC. Its translation is CASSLHGRESNEQFF.

The CDR3 nucleotides are TGCGCCAGCAGTCCCTTGCCACAGACGGGGAACATTCAGTACTTC. Amino acid sequence: CASSPLPQTGNIQYF. V usage is TRBV5-1 and J usage is TRBJ2-4; the D gene is possibly TRBD2 (5 bases). Germline CDR1 is SGHRS and CDR2 is YFSETQ. V lost 5 bases and J lost 7, with 19 bases in between. CDR3 length: 15 residues.

The genes are TRBV5-1 and TRBJ1-2; tentatively, D is TRBD1 (5 bases). In germline, CDR1 is SGHRS, CDR2 YFSETQ. V lost 5 bases and J lost 3, with 11 bases in between. This CDR3 contains 13 residues. In nucleotides, the CDR3 is TGCGCCAGCAGTCCGGGGGAGGACTATGGCTACACCTTC. Translating it yields CASSPGEDYGYTF.

In this sample, this clone turned up once. The chain couples TRBV2 to TRBJ1-6; D gene uncertain. The CDR3 is 11 amino acids. Deletions cut 5 bases from V and 10 bases from J, with 6 bases between. The germline V gene encodes CDR1 SNHLY and CDR2 FYNNEI. Here the CDR3 reads CASSIQSPLHF. The CDR3 bases are TGTGCCAGCAGTATCCAATCACCCCTCCACTTT. Full variable domain (rest looked up from reference TRBV2 and TRBJ1-6): EPEVTQTPSHQVTQMGQEVILRCVPISNHLYFYWYRQILGQKVEFLVSFYNNEISEKSEIFDDQFSVERPDGSNFTLKIRSTKLEDSAMYFCASSIQSPLHFGNGTRLTVT.

As to this clone: One end of the junction does not line up with germline, which may come from a read error. V gene TRBV7-7 combines with J gene TRBJ2-5; the match to TRBD2 covers 12 bases. The CDR3 sequence is 16 residues long. Germline V lookup: CDR1 SSHAT, CDR2 FNYEAQ (reference sequence). The DNA for the CDR3 is TGTGCTAGCAGCTTAGGGCTAGCGGGGGGGCAAGAGACCCAGTACTTC. This translates into CASSLGLAGGQETQYF.

This clone has only a few counts. The rearrangement uses TRBV19 and TRBJ1-5, with a weak D call TRBD1 (5 bases). This CDR3 region has 17 residues. Between the trimmed V and J ends, which lost 2 bases and 2 bases, there was a span of 16 bases. Looked up from germline, CDR1 is LNHDA and CDR2 is SQIVND (reference sequence). The CDR3 DNA follows: TGTGCCAGTAGTATACGATTAGGAGGGGTGGGCAATCAGCCCCAGCATTTT. This codes for CASSIRLGGVGNQPQHF.

This clone showed up just once. V gene TRBV6-5 combines with J gene TRBJ1-1, with 7 bases fitting TRBD1. The trim removed 5 bases at V and 2 bases at J, leaving 5 bases unmatched. The CDR3 contains 14 residues. Germline V lookup: CDR1 MNHEY, CDR2 SVGAGI. The CDR3 sequence is CASSIPGGNTEAFF. The CDR3 bases are TGTGCCAGCAGTATACCAGGGGGAAACACTGAAGCTTTCTTT.

V is TRBV28 and J is TRBJ2-7, with D perhaps TRBD1 (6 bases). V was pared by 4 bases and J by 5 bases, with 15 bases between. The germline gives CDR1 MDHEN, CDR2 SYDVKM. CDR3 length equals 14 residues. The CDR3 region is CASSSWAGDNEQYF. Here the CDR3 DNA reads TGTGCCAGCAGTTCGTGGGCAGGGGATAACGAGCAGTACTTC. Full variable domain (outside the CDR3, taken from reference TRBV28 and TRBJ2-7): DVKVTQSSRYLVKRTGEKVFLECVQDMDHENMFWYRQDPGLGLRLIYFSYDVKMKEKGDIPEGYSVSREKKERFSLILESASTNQTSMYLCASSSWAGDNEQYFGPGTRLTVT.

The chain carries TRBV11-3 and TRBJ2-5; tentative D call: TRBD2 (7 bases). The V end was cut by 4 bases, the J end by 5 bases, with 20 bases between. The CDR3 length is 16 residues. Germline V gives CDR1 SGHNT, CDR2 YENEEA. CDR3 coding DNA: TGTGCCAGCAGCTCTTATCTAGGGGGAGGGGACGAGACCCAGTACTTC. It specifies CASSSYLGGGDETQYF. The variable domain in full, with the rest retrieved from reference TRBV11-3 and TRBJ2-5, is EAGVVQSPRYKIIEKKQPVAFWCNPISGHNTLYWYLQNLGQGPELLIRYENEEAVDDSQLPKDRFSAERLKGVDSTLKIQPAELGDSAVYLCASSSYLGGGDETQYFGPGTRLLVL.

The chain links TRBV2 to TRBJ1-5; 7 nucleotides align to TRBD1. This CDR3 has 14 residues. Germline V lookup: CDR1 SNHLY, CDR2 FYNNEI. V shed 6 bases and J 6 bases; nucleotides not matched to a gene: 8. The CDR3 bases are TGTGCCAGCAGAGCCGACAGGGAATTTCAGCCCCAGCATTTT. It is translated as CASRADREFQPQHF. Looking up the rest from reference TRBV2 and TRBJ1-5 gives the full variable domain: EPEVTQTPSHQVTQMGQEVILRCVPISNHLYFYWYRQILGQKVEFLVSFYNNEISEKSEIFDDQFSVERPDGSNFTLKIRSTKLEDSAMYFCASRADREFQPQHFGDGTRLSIL.

The chain employs TRBV6-5 and TRBJ1-2, with D possibly matching TRBD1 (6 bases). Trimming stripped 4 bases from V and 1 base from J, with 10 bases between. Looked up from germline, CDR1 is MNHEY and CDR2 is SVGAGI. This CDR3 contains 14 residues. CDR3: CASSWTENNYGYTF. Written as DNA, the CDR3 is TGTGCCAGCAGTTGGACAGAAAATAACTATGGCTACACCTTC.

The chain is built from TRBV5-1 and TRBJ2-1; 7 bases are shared with TRBD2. The CDR3 is made up of 15 amino acids. The J segment lost 4 bases and the V segment lost 0 bases, leaving 4 bases of the junction unmatched. Germline CDR1 SGHRS, CDR2 YFSETQ. In DNA, the CDR3 is TGCGCCAGCAGCTTGGTCATCGGGGGGTACAATGAGCAGTTCTTC. Translation gives CASSLVIGGYNEQFF.

The V call is TRBV5-1, the J call TRBJ2-5; tentatively, D is TRBD2 (5 bases). Trimming removed 1 base at V and 6 bases at J, with 13 bases between. Germline assignment: CDR1 SGHRS and CDR2 YFSETQ. The CDR3 consists of 14 residues. This CDR3 is CASSLRAWEQTQYF. The CDR3 coding sequence is TGCGCCAGCAGCTTGAGGGCTTGGGAGCAGACCCAGTACTTC.

This rearrangement joins TRBV27 to TRBJ1-2; D call uncertain. The germline V gene encodes CDR1 MNHEY and CDR2 SMNVEV (reference sequence). The V gene lost 5 bases and the J gene lost 0 bases, with 16 bases spanning the gap. The length of the CDR3 is 16 residues. Written as DNA, the CDR3 is TGTGCCAGCAGTCTGTTCCCGACGGGGACTAACTATGGCTACACCTTC. It is translated as CASSLFPTGTNYGYTF.